This record concerns one TCR beta chain sequence. Trimming took off 7 bases at V and 0 bases at J, with 7 bases between the two ends. The germline V gene has CDR1 LNHNV and CDR2 YYDKDF (reference sequence). The CDR3 contains 13 residues. The data derive from a study of shared clonotypes between healthy human individuals. Sequencing was performed with immunoSEQ multiplex PCR; in TCRdb, only in-frame clones are kept and a portion is missing. The sample consists of around 500,000 clones, around 79% of them appearing once. Sequencing was done on a sample of PBMCs. The chain recombines TRBV15 with TRBJ2-4; D uncertain. This receptor was taken from a woman aged 40 to 50 in good health. Some clones in this sample may be carry-over from other donors' samples. The CDR3 bases are TGTGCCACCACAAGTCTAGCCAAAAACATTCAGTACTTC. This sequence encodes CATTSLAKNIQYF.